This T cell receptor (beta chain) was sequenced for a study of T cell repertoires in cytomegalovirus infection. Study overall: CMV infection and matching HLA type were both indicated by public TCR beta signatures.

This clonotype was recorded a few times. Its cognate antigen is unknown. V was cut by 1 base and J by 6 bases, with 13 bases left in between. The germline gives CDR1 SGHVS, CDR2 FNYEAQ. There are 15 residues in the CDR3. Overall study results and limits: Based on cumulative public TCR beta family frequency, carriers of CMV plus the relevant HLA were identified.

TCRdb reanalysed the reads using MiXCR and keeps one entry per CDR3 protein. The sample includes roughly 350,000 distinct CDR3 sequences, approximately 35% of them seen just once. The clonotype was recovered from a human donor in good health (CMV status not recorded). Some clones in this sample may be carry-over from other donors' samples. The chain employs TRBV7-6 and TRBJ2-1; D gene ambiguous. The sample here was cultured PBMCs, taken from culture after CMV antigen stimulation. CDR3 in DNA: TGTGCCAGCAGCTTAGAGGTCGGCCTATCCAATGAGCAGTTCTTC. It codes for CASSLEVGLSNEQFF.